The clone carrying this TCR beta chain was detected only a few times. The data derive from a study of blood T cell repertoires in COVID-19. As originally analysed: Estimates of nucleated cell counts were drawn from the amplification of reference gene primers. Clones were sequenced by immunoSEQ multiplex PCR, and TCRdb holds only the in-frame ones, with some missing. V, J and clone size were drawn from that table, and D and trimming were deduced from the DNA. The sample carries some 290,000 clones, about nine tenths recorded once. Germline CDR1 is MDHEN and CDR2 is SYDVKM. Trimming removed 6 bases from V and 9 bases from J; junction bases left unmatched: 10. The CDR3 contains 15 residues.

The sequence was collected from a woman aged 25 to 39 with COVID-19, enrolled during active disease. V gene TRBV28 combines with J gene TRBJ1-6, with TRBD1 matching 8 bases. The specimen sequenced was peripheral blood. CDR3 loop: CASRERDRPSSPLHF. In DNA, the CDR3 is TGTGCCAGCAGAGAACGGGACAGGCCTTCTTCACCCCTCCACTTT.